Listed below are T cell receptor beta chains from one sample, sequenced in a study of blood T cells in healthy people across ages. TCRdb re-derived calls from the 5' RACE reads in MiXCR, one entry per CDR3 protein. The sample contains some 1,800,000 distinct CDR3 sequences, about two fifths of which appear only once. The sample consisted of blood. Receptors were obtained from a human donor in good health. Both conserved end residues are trimmed from each CDR3.

>TRBV7-2|TRBJ2-3
ASSKPGDTQY
>TRBV27|TRBJ1-5
ASSSVHGNQPQH
>TRBV12-3/TRBV12-4|TRBJ1-1
ASSFASGGEDTEAF
>TRBV20-1|TRBJ1-2
SARSLGREHGYT
>TRBV12-3/TRBV12-4|TRBJ2-5
ASGQSTWEQY
>TRBV7-9|TRBJ2-7
ASSFDVKYEQY
>TRBV7-2|TRBJ2-1
ASSLVGVGGNPPNEQF
>TRBV20-1|TRBJ1-2
SATQPGQGLYGYT
>TRBV12-5|TRBJ2-1
ASGLAVTGTEEQF
>TRBV7-2|TRBJ1-2
ASSSRDTLSSGYT
>TRBV12-3/TRBV12-4|TRBJ2-1
ASSFMGSYNEQF
>TRBV4-1|TRBJ1-4
ASSADITIATNEKLF
>TRBV5-1|TRBJ2-6
ASKGTGPGANVLT
>TRBV20-1|TRBJ2-7
SARGGRAGDSEQY
>TRBV7-9|TRBJ2-5
ASSSPFGETQY
>TRBV30|.
AWTRDRHYEQY
>TRBV10-3|.
AITEGVPGEQY
>TRBV7-9|TRBJ2-7
ASSRLVTGNEQY
>TRBV20-1|TRBJ2-1
SAIAGAGHNEQF
>TRBV4-3|TRBJ1-2
ASSQDLGSQRYT
>TRBV10-3|TRBJ2-5
AISSGLVKETQY
>TRBV6-1|TRBJ2-1
ASRPGTEFSNSYNEQF
>TRBV2|TRBJ1-2
ASSGAANYGYT
>TRBV20-1|TRBJ2-1
SAGGLGHGSDEQF
>TRBV18|TRBJ2-5
ASSPRLMGNRAETQY
>TRBV18|TRBJ1-4
ASSPPWIREGEKLF
>TRBV6-2/TRBV6-3|TRBJ1-6
ASTEFSENSPLH
>TRBV6-6|TRBJ2-3
ASSYSFDTYSTDTQY
>TRBV20-1|TRBJ1-5
SAGGYQPQH
>TRBV7-2|TRBJ1-4
ASSIRGAREKLF
>TRBV24-1|TRBJ2-7
ATSDVGRGEVEQY
>TRBV20-1|TRBJ2-1
SAGLIWTGKELSEQF
>TRBV29-1|TRBJ1-2
GVEDRSHYGYT
>TRBV4-2|TRBJ2-7
ASSPEDGGYSYEQY
>TRBV6-5|TRBJ2-3
ASGGSVGYTQY
>TRBV2|TRBJ2-7
ASSELVSAERAYEQY